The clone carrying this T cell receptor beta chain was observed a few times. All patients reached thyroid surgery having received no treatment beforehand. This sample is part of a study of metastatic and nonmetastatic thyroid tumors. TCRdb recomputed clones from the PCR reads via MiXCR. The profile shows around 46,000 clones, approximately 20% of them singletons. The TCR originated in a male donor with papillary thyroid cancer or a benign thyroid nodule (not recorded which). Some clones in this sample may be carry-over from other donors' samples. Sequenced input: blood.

CDR3 in amino acids: CASSAWNSPLHF. CDR3 DNA sequence: TGTGCCAGTAGTGCTTGGAATTCACCCCTCCACTTT. V is TRBV19 and J is TRBJ1-6, with D unresolved. The CDR3 totals 12 residues. V was shortened by 5 bases and J by 7 bases, with 6 bases between the two germline ends. Germline V lookup: CDR1 LNHDA, CDR2 SQIVND (reference sequence).